A selection of T cell receptor beta chains follows, all from one sample in a study of T cell responses to AZD1222 COVID-19 vaccine. Libraries were prepared by immunoSEQ multiplex PCR; TCRdb keeps only in-frame clonotypes and omits some of them. The profile covers more than 85,000 clones, with roughly 80% appearing a single time and over 15% taken by the ten largest. The specimen comprised peripheral blood, sampled on day 0 of AZD1222 vaccination. The receptor set was obtained from an adult in good health. The CDR3 runs from the conserved cysteine through the conserved F or W. The order of the fields is CDR3 protein, CDR3 DNA, V gene, D gene, J gene, clone size. The D gene is left open where the match is weak. The size entry is marked missing in some rows and otherwise reads once, few, many or a size class.

CASSRDRDEKLFF | TGCGCCAGCAGCCGGGACAGGGACGAAAAACTGTTTTTT | TRBV5-1 | TRBD1 | TRBJ1-4 | .
CASNNQGGNEKLFF | TGTGCCAGCAACAATCAAGGGGGTAATGAAAAACTGTTTTTT | TRBV6-5 | . | TRBJ1-4 | .
CASSSAELNTEAFF | TGTGCCAGCAGTTCCGCAGAGTTGAACACTGAAGCTTTCTTT | TRBV27 | . | TRBJ1-1 | few
CASSQVDSLSGYTF | TGCGCCAGCAGCCAAGTAGACAGCCTGAGTGGCTACACCTTC | TRBV4-1 | . | TRBJ1-2 | .
CASSKKPPGTQHF | TGTGCCAGCAGCAAAAAGCCCCCGGGGACCCAGCATTTT | TRBV21-1 | . | TRBJ1-5 | .
CASSWTGGNEKLFF | TGTGCCAGCAGCTGGACAGGGGGTAATGAAAAACTGTTTTTT | TRBV11-3 | TRBD1 | TRBJ1-4 | .
CASSVHPGGELFF | TGTGCCAGCAGCGTCCACCCGGGGGGGGAGCTGTTTTTT | TRBV9 | . | TRBJ2-2 | .
CASSYSKVRGFTGELFF | TGTGCCAGCAGTTACTCGAAAGTCCGGGGGTTTACCGGGGAGCTGTTTTTT | TRBV6-2/TRBV6-3 | . | TRBJ2-2 | many
CASSLVERVLGGYTF | TGTGCCAGCAGCTTGGTAGAGAGGGTCTTAGGTGGCTACACCTTC | TRBV5-6 | . | TRBJ1-2 | .
CASSQELSGEPNEQFF | TGCGCCAGCAGCCAAGAGTTGTCAGGAGAACCCAATGAGCAGTTCTTC | TRBV4-3 | . | TRBJ2-1 | .
CASSLDFGGRAYEQYF | TGCGCCAGCAGTCTCGATTTCGGCGGGAGGGCCTACGAGCAGTACTTC | TRBV4-3 | TRBD2 | TRBJ2-7 | .
CASSLAGGANEQFF | TGTGCCAGCAGCTTAGCCGGGGGGGCGAATGAGCAGTTCTTC | TRBV11-2 | TRBD2 | TRBJ2-1 | .
CASSQTRGQLGNYGYTF | TGTGCCAGCAGTCAAACCCGAGGGCAATTGGGTAACTATGGCTACACCTTC | TRBV6-6 | . | TRBJ1-2 | few
CASSEPSRGHNEQFF | TGTGCCAGTAGTGAACCCTCGCGGGGTCACAATGAGCAGTTCTTC | TRBV19 | . | TRBJ2-1 | few
CASRPRQGTDTQYF | TGTGCCAGTAGACCACGACAGGGTACAGATACGCAGTATTTT | TRBV19 | TRBD1 | TRBJ2-3 | .
CASSFVAGSYNEQFF | TGCGCCAGCAGCTTCGTCGCGGGCTCCTACAATGAGCAGTTCTTC | TRBV5-1 | . | TRBJ2-1 | .
CASRLRGPVYNEQFF | TGTGCCAGCAGACTGAGGGGTCCTGTGTACAATGAGCAGTTCTTC | TRBV28 | . | TRBJ2-1 | .
CAISEGTGVGSPLHF | TGTGCCATCAGTGAGGGGACAGGGGTAGGTTCACCCCTCCACTTT | TRBV10-3 | TRBD1 | TRBJ1-6 | .
CASRDRETYNSPLHF | TGTGCCAGCAGAGACAGGGAGACCTATAATTCACCCCTCCACTTT | TRBV2 | TRBD1 | TRBJ1-6 | .
CASSIGWGTGELFF | TGTGCCAGTAGTATAGGGTGGGGCACCGGGGAGCTGTTTTTT | TRBV19 | . | TRBJ2-2 | .
CASSLVVGTSGRPYEQYF | TGTGCCAGCAGCTTAGTAGTTGGGACTAGCGGGCGTCCCTACGAGCAGTACTTC | TRBV7-2 | TRBD2 | TRBJ2-7 | .
CASSSDRKNYGYTF | TGTGCCAGCAGTTCGGACAGGAAAAACTATGGCTACACCTTC | TRBV2 | TRBD1 | TRBJ1-2 | once
CASSANLAVGNEQFF | TGCGCCAGCAGCGCAAATCTAGCCGTGGGGAATGAGCAGTTCTTC | TRBV5-1 | . | TRBJ2-1 | .
CASSSAGTMNTEAFF | TGTGCCAGCAGCTCGGCCGGGACAATGAACACTGAAGCTTTCTTT | TRBV11-3 | . | TRBJ1-1 | .
CASSPRTGSGNTIYF | TGTGCCAGCAGCCCGAGGACAGGTTCTGGAAACACCATATATTTT | TRBV7-9 | TRBD1 | TRBJ1-3 | .
CASSLGSSYNEQFF | TGTGCCAGCAGCTTGGGATCCTCCTACAATGAGCAGTTCTTC | TRBV11-1 | . | TRBJ2-1 | .
CASSSRYNQPQHF | TGTGCCAGCAGCTCCCGGTATAATCAGCCCCAGCATTTT | TRBV11-3 | . | TRBJ1-5 | .
CASSVGFLGLGVTDTQYF | TGTGCCAGCAGCGTAGGTTTCCTAGGACTAGGGGTTACAGATACGCAGTATTTT | TRBV9 | TRBD2 | TRBJ2-3 | .
CASSAPGQGSGEKLFF | TGTGCCAGCAGTGCTCCGGGACAGGGATCGGGTGAAAAACTGTTTTTT | TRBV4-2 | TRBD1 | TRBJ1-4 | .
CATSDVQGSSTDTQYF | TGTGCCACCAGTGATGTCCAGGGTTCTAGCACAGATACGCAGTATTTT | TRBV24-1 | . | TRBJ2-3 | .
CASSVGLAGWGLTTGELFF | TGTGCCAGCAGTGTGGGACTAGCGGGATGGGGACTGACCACCGGGGAGCTGTTTTTT | TRBV28 | TRBD2 | TRBJ2-2 | few
CASSQVSEGQIQETQYF | TGTGCCAGCAGCCAAGTTTCCGAAGGACAAATCCAAGAGACCCAGTACTTC | TRBV3-1/TRBV3-2 | . | TRBJ2-5 | .
CAWTQSSYNSPLHF | TGTGCCTGGACTCAGAGCTCCTATAATTCACCCCTCCACTTT | TRBV30 | . | TRBJ1-6 | once
CASSIGSNGLEETQYF | TGTGCCAGTAGTATAGGCAGCAATGGACTAGAAGAGACCCAGTACTTC | TRBV19 | TRBD2 | TRBJ2-5 | .
CASSSPGQGRNEQFF | TGTGCCAGCAGTTCCCCGGGACAGGGGCGCAATGAGCAGTTCTTC | TRBV6-5 | TRBD1 | TRBJ2-1 | .
CASSWGSTGNYGYTF | TGTGCCAGCAGTTGGGGGTCAACAGGGAACTATGGCTACACCTTC | TRBV6-5 | . | TRBJ1-2 | few
CASSRDREGAGELFF | TGTGCCAGCAGCCGCGACAGGGAAGGGGCCGGGGAGCTGTTTTTT | TRBV16 | TRBD1 | TRBJ2-2 | .
CASRSMGGYTF | TGTGCCAGCCGTTCCATGGGGGGCTACACCTTC | TRBV27 | . | TRBJ1-2 | .
CASSMAATTYNEQFF | TGTGCCAGTAGTATGGCAGCGACCACCTACAATGAGCAGTTCTTC | TRBV19 | . | TRBJ2-1 | .
CASRYSGASNQPQHF | TGTGCCAGTAGGTACAGCGGGGCTAGCAATCAGCCCCAGCATTTT | TRBV19 | . | TRBJ1-5 | .
CAISGQLGVNEQFF | TGTGCCATCAGTGGTCAGCTCGGGGTCAATGAGCAGTTCTTC | TRBV10-3 | . | TRBJ2-1 | .
CASSLSPLARGTYEQYF | TGTGCCAGCAGTTTAAGCCCCCTAGCCCGGGGAACCTACGAGCAGTACTTC | TRBV27 | . | TRBJ2-7 | .
CASSISRLAEQFF | TGTGCCAGTAGTATATCTCGACTAGCGGAGCAGTTCTTC | TRBV19 | TRBD2 | TRBJ2-1 | .
CASSPGGSSEAFF | TGCGCCAGCAGCCCCGGGGGTAGTTCTGAAGCTTTCTTT | TRBV5-1 | . | TRBJ1-1 | once
CARRGPGHRNYGYTF | TGCGCCCGCAGAGGACCGGGACACCGTAACTATGGCTACACCTTC | TRBV5-1 | . | TRBJ1-2 | .
CASTRQGMNTEAFF | TGTGCCAGCACTCGACAGGGGATGAACACTGAAGCTTTCTTT | TRBV6-5 | TRBD1 | TRBJ1-1 | .
CASSQDRNTIYF | TGTGCCAGCAGCCAAGACAGAAACACCATATATTTT | TRBV4-2 | . | TRBJ1-3 | few
CASNDGGSNYGYTF | TGTGCCAGCAACGATGGTGGCAGCAACTATGGCTACACCTTC | TRBV28 | . | TRBJ1-2 | once
CASSYRGAGELFF | TGTGCCAGCAGTTACCGGGGGGCCGGGGAGCTGTTTTTT | TRBV6-5 | TRBD2 | TRBJ2-2 | few
CASSIDGGHYSEQYF | TGTGCCAGTAGTATAGATGGGGGTCACTACTCCGAGCAGTACTTC | TRBV19 | . | TRBJ2-7 | .
CASSPQTTNEKLFF | TGTGCCAGCTCACCACAAACAACTAATGAAAAACTGTTTTTT | TRBV18 | . | TRBJ1-4 | .
CASSPPGSGSQPQHF | TGTGCCAGCAGCCCCCCCGGCTCAGGTAGCCAGCCCCAGCATTTT | TRBV28 | . | TRBJ1-5 | .
CASSVRDTYSGYTF | TGTGCCAGCAGCGTCCGGGACACCTACTCCGGCTACACCTTC | TRBV9 | . | TRBJ1-2 | .
CASSFVGADEQFF | TGTGCTAGCAGCTTCGTCGGGGCTGATGAGCAGTTCTTC | TRBV7-7 | . | TRBJ2-1 | .
CASSQEGAGANEQFF | TGTGCCAGCAGCCAGGAGGGAGCGGGAGCCAATGAGCAGTTCTTC | TRBV3-1/TRBV3-2 | TRBD2 | TRBJ2-1 | .
CASSQGGSSYNEQFF | TGTGCCAGCAGCCAGGGGGGGAGCTCCTACAATGAGCAGTTCTTC | TRBV11-2 | . | TRBJ2-1 | .
CASSLFAKLNEQFF | TGTGCCAGCAGTTTATTTGCGAAGTTGAATGAGCAGTTCTTC | TRBV28 | . | TRBJ2-1 | .
CSVGRTGELFF | TGCAGCGTTGGTCGCACCGGGGAGCTGTTTTTT | TRBV29-1 | . | TRBJ2-2 | .
CASSLEGPEFAQYF | TGTGCCAGCAGCTTAGAAGGGCCCGAGTTCGCCCAGTACTTC | TRBV11-3 | . | TRBJ2-5 | .